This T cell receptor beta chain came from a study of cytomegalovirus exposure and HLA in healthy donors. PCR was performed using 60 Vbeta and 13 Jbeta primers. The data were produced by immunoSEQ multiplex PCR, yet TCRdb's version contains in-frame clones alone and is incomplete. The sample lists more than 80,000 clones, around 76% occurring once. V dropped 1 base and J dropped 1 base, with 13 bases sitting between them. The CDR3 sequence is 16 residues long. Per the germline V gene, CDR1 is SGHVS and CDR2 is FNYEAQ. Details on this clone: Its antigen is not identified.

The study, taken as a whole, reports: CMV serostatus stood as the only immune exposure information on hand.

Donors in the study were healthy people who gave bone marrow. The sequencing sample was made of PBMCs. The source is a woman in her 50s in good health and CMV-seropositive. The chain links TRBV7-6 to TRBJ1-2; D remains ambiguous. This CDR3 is CASSLVLGSLNYGYTF. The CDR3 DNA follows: TGTGCCAGCAGCTTAGTTCTTGGGAGTCTTAACTATGGCTACACCTTC.